Shown below are 8 T cell receptor beta chains from a single sample sequenced in a study of T cell responses to AZD1222 COVID-19 vaccine. Some clones are missing from TCRdb's copy, which holds only in-frame ones; the method was immunoSEQ multiplex PCR. The sample yields 75,000 to 100,000 clones, roughly 84% seen once. The sequencing used peripheral blood, collected on day 0 of AZD1222 vaccination. The source is an adult in good health.

This clone was seen a handful of times. The chain recombines TRBV15 with TRBJ2-2; D uncertain. The CDR3 consists of 13 residues. V was trimmed by 0 bases and J by 7 bases, leaving 6 bases between them. The germline V gene has CDR1 LNHNV and CDR2 YYDKDF (reference sequence). The CDR3: CATSRDSLGELFF. DNA for the CDR3: TGTGCCACCAGCAGAGACTCCCTCGGGGAGCTGTTTTTT.

The rearrangement uses TRBV27 and TRBJ2-7; the match to TRBD1 covers 12 bases. The CDR3 runs 14 residues. With V trimmed by 5 bases and J by 5 bases, 4 bases remained unmatched. Germline loops: CDR1 MNHEY, CDR2 SMNVEV (reference sequence). The CDR3 here is CASSLGTGGHEQYF. Here the CDR3 DNA reads TGTGCCAGCAGTCTCGGGACAGGGGGCCACGAGCAGTACTTC.

Written as DNA, the CDR3 is TGTGCCACCAGCCGAGCCCTTTCGGGAGCGCGGCAGCCCCAGCATTTT. Protein: CATSRALSGARQPQHF. The chain recombines TRBV15 with TRBJ1-5; D remains unclear. V dropped 5 bases and J dropped 7 bases, with 21 bases sitting between them. The CDR3 contains 16 residues. Germline V gene data show CDR1 as LNHNV and CDR2 as YYDKDF (reference sequence).

The CDR3 here is CASSLGGSGNTIYF. CDR3 nucleotide sequence: TGTGCCAGCAGCTTAGGAGGCTCTGGAAACACCATATATTTT. The genes are TRBV7-6 and TRBJ1-3, with unresolved D. Germline loops: CDR1 SGHVS, CDR2 FNYEAQ. The ends were cut back, 1 base at V and 0 bases at J, with 4 bases in the middle. The CDR3 extends over 14 amino acids. The variable domain in full, completed from reference TRBV7-6 and TRBJ1-3, reads GAGVSQSPRYKVTKRGQDVALRCDPISGHVSLYWYRQALGQGPEFLTYFNYEAQQDKSGLPNDRFSAERPEGSISTLTIQRTEQRDSAMYRCASSLGGSGNTIYFGEGSWLTVV.

The chain links TRBV6-5 to TRBJ1-3; D is undetermined. The germline V and J ends were trimmed by 4 bases and 2 bases, with 9 bases remaining between them. This CDR3 comprises 14 residues. Germline V gene data show CDR1 as MNHEY and CDR2 as SVGAGI. The CDR3 is CASSSPRTGNTIYF. For the CDR3, the DNA is TGTGCCAGCAGTTCCCCGCGCACTGGAAACACCATATATTTT.

The chain employs TRBV10-3 and TRBJ2-4; the D is unclear. Germline CDR1 reads ENHRY; CDR2 reads SYGVKD. V gave up 6 bases and J gave up 1 base, with 7 bases separating them. This CDR3 has 13 amino acids. Here the CDR3 reads CAISAEAKNIQYF. CDR3 nucleotide sequence: TGTGCCATCAGCGCGGAGGCCAAAAACATTCAGTACTTC.

This clone was detected only once. The CDR3 DNA follows: TGTGCCAGCAGTGCCTTTAGGGTCGGTGGAAACACCATATATTTT. Encoded protein: CASSAFRVGGNTIYF. This chain uses TRBV7-2 with TRBJ1-3; the D is unclear. This CDR3 region has 15 residues. Germline V gene data show CDR1 as SGHTA and CDR2 as FQGNSA. The V end lost 6 bases, the J end lost 3 bases, and 15 bases lay between the germline ends.

Judged by abundance, this clone is hyperexpanded. V and J are TRBV7-9 and TRBJ1-2; D remains ambiguous. The CDR3 has 12 residues. From germline, CDR1 is SEHNR and CDR2 FQNEAQ (reference sequence). Trimming pared 5 bases from V and 6 bases from J, leaving 10 bases between. Here the CDR3 DNA reads TGTGCCAGCAGCCCTATAGGGAATGGCTACACCTTC. This translates into CASSPIGNGYTF.